One and the same sample provided the 18 T cell receptor beta chains below, sequenced in a study of blood T cell repertoires in COVID-19. Assay used: immunoSEQ multiplex PCR; TCRdb lists only in-frame clones, some missing. The sample yields roughly 130,000 clones, 84% seen once. The sequencing input was peripheral blood. The receptors originated from a woman younger than 45 who had recovered from COVID-19.

V gene TRBV5-8 combines with J gene TRBJ1-2; D gene uncertain. CDR3 length equals 16 residues. Between the trimmed V and J ends, which lost 3 bases and 2 bases, there was a span of 17 bases. Per germline, CDR1 SGHTS and CDR2 YDEGEE. In DNA, the CDR3 is TGTGCCAGCAGCTACCTTTCCTCAGGTTTCAACTATGGCTACACCTTC. Protein: CASSYLSSGFNYGYTF.

The V gene is TRBV5-8, the J gene TRBJ1-2; D uncertain. CDR3 length equals 13 residues. Trimming removed 3 bases from V and 4 bases from J, with 10 bases in between. Germline assignment: CDR1 SGHTS and CDR2 YDEGEE. This CDR3 reads CASSYRTTYGYTF. The CDR3 DNA reads TGTGCCAGCAGCTATAGAACCACCTATGGCTACACCTTC.

This CDR3 is CASRTGGVSYEQYF. The CDR3 coding sequence is TGTGCCAGCAGGACAGGGGGCGTTTCCTACGAGCAGTACTTC. The chain links TRBV2 to TRBJ2-7; 10 bases are a match to TRBD1. V was pared by 6 bases and J by 1 base, with 3 bases of the junction left unmatched. Germline V gene lookup returns CDR1 SNHLY and CDR2 FYNNEI. The CDR3 contains 14 residues.

This chain joins TRBV5-5 and TRBJ1-1; TRBD1 agrees at 8 bases. The junction had 3 bases not matched to a gene; V was cut back by 4 bases and J by 1 base. The germline V gene has CDR1 SGHKS and CDR2 YYEKEE (reference sequence). The CDR3 has 14 residues. The CDR3 loop is CASSLGTGNTEAFF. The CDR3 DNA reads TGTGCCAGCAGCCTAGGGACAGGGAACACTGAAGCTTTCTTT.

This clone has just one count. The chain links TRBV27 to TRBJ2-3; maybe TRBD1 (6 bases). Trimming shortened V by 5 bases and J by 0 bases, and 12 bases separated the two germline ends. Germline CDR1 reads MNHEY; CDR2 reads SMNVEV (reference sequence). CDR3 length: 15 amino acids. CDR3 protein: CASSRGTKSTDTQYF. In DNA form, the CDR3 reads TGTGCCAGCAGTAGGGGGACAAAGAGCACAGATACGCAGTATTTT.

This chain connects TRBV27 to TRBJ1-4, with 7 positions matching TRBD1. V dropped 5 bases and J dropped 7; count of bases not matched to a gene: 16. Per the germline V gene, CDR1 is MNHEY and CDR2 is SMNVEV (reference sequence). CDR3 length: 17 amino acids. The CDR3 reads CASSSRDSSLRGEKLFF. For the CDR3, the DNA is TGTGCCAGCAGTAGCCGGGACAGCTCGCTCCGTGGTGAAAAACTGTTTTTT.

The chain uses TRBV11-2 and TRBJ1-4; 9 positions agree with TRBD1. CDR1 SGHAT and CDR2 FQNNGV come from the germline V gene. The CDR3 covers 15 residues. V trimming: 1 base; J trimming: 8 bases; junction bases outside the gene matches: 5. Written as DNA, the CDR3 is TGTGCCAGCAGCTTAGTAACAGGGGGCTTGGAAAAACTGTTTTTT. This sequence encodes CASSLVTGGLEKLFF.

The V gene is TRBV25-1, the J gene TRBJ1-1, with D possibly matching TRBD1 (6 bases). V lost 5 bases, J lost 1 base, and 14 bases lay in between. Germline V CDR1 and CDR2: MGHDK, SYGVNS. This CDR3 region has 15 residues. For the CDR3, the DNA is TGTGCCAGCAGTTCCCTGACAGGATCGAACACTGAAGCTTTCTTT. Translating it yields CASSSLTGSNTEAFF.

The V call is TRBV4-1, the J call TRBJ2-7; 11 bases are shared with TRBD1. CDR1 and CDR2 from the germline V gene are MGHRA and YSYEKL. The CDR3 spans 14 residues. Trimming removed 5 bases from V and 5 bases from J; junction bases left unmatched: 5. CDR3 DNA sequence: TGCGCCAGCAGCGAGGGGACAGGGGGACACGAGCAGTACTTC. Protein sequence: CASSEGTGGHEQYF.

About this clone itself: A read error may be the cause here, since a much bigger clone is one base away. J is TRBJ2-1 and V is TRBV6-1; 11 bases fit TRBD2. V dropped 2 bases and J dropped 4; count of bases not matched to a gene: 1. Germline lookup yields CDR1 MNHNS and CDR2 SASEGT. This CDR3 has 15 amino acids. CDR3 amino acids: CASSETSGSYNEQFF. The CDR3 DNA is TGTGCCAGCAGTGAAACTAGCGGGAGTTACAATGAGCAGTTCTTC.

This clone turned up a few times. The chain uses TRBV28 and TRBJ1-6; TRBD1 matches at 7 bases. V gave up 6 bases and J gave up 7 bases; unmatched junction bases: 6. CDR1 and CDR2 (germline): MDHEN, SYDVKM. The CDR3 loop spans 14 amino acids. CDR3 in DNA: TGTGCCAGCAGCGACGACAGGGAAAATTCACCCCTCCACTTT. Protein product: CASSDDRENSPLHF. Supplemented by reference TRBV28 and TRBJ1-6, the full variable domain reads DVKVTQSSRYLVKRTGEKVFLECVQDMDHENMFWYRQDPGLGLRLIYFSYDVKMKEKGDIPEGYSVSREKKERFSLILESASTNQTSMYLCASSDDRENSPLHFGNGTRLTVT.

The CDR3 spells CASSRRGNTGELFF. CDR3 nucleotides: TGTGCCAGCAGTCGCCGCGGGAACACCGGGGAGCTGTTTTTT. This rearrangement joins TRBV27 to TRBJ2-2; no clear D gene. In germline, CDR1 is MNHEY, CDR2 SMNVEV (reference sequence). V shed 5 bases and J shed 1 base, with 8 bases lying between them. This CDR3 comprises 14 residues.

The rearrangement joins TRBV5-4 to TRBJ2-3; perhaps TRBD2 as D (6 bases). Germline V gene sequence: CDR1 SGHNT, CDR2 YYREEE (reference sequence). The CDR3 has 15 residues. The germline V and J ends were trimmed by 4 bases and 0 bases, with 12 bases remaining between them. CDR3: CASSRSGYSTDTQYF. CDR3 coding DNA: TGTGCCAGCAGCCGTAGCGGCTATAGCACAGATACGCAGTATTTT.

The chain combines TRBV19 with TRBJ1-3; 9 nucleotides match TRBD1. V was pared by 6 bases and J by 4 bases, with 10 bases of the junction left unmatched. The CDR3 is 16 amino acids. Germline V gives CDR1 LNHDA, CDR2 SQIVND (reference sequence). This CDR3 is CASRGTGGVLGNTIYF. Here the CDR3 DNA reads TGTGCCAGTAGAGGCACAGGGGGCGTATTGGGAAACACCATATATTTT.

CDR3 protein: CASSYLNYGYTF. The CDR3 DNA reads as TGTGCCAGCAGTTACCTTAACTATGGCTACACCTTC. The chain combines TRBV6-2 or TRBV6-3 with TRBJ1-2; D not certain. V lost 2 bases and J lost 1, with 2 bases in between. The germline gives CDR1 MNHEY, CDR2 SVGEGT. This CDR3 has 12 residues.

V gene TRBV7-9 combines with J gene TRBJ1-1; weak D call: TRBD1 (5 bases). The CDR3 loop spans 14 amino acids. Deletions cut 5 bases from V and 1 base from J, with 11 bases between. CDR1 is SEHNR, CDR2 FQNEAQ, per germline (reference sequence). The CDR3 protein is CASSVLRGNTEAFF. In nucleotides, the CDR3 is TGTGCCAGCAGCGTCCTAAGGGGGAACACTGAAGCTTTCTTT.

The V call is TRBV5-6, the J call TRBJ2-1; TRBD2 aligns across 10 bases. The germline gives CDR1 SGHDT, CDR2 YYEEEE. The CDR3 runs to 17 residues. Unmatched junction bases numbered 7, after V lost 4 bases and J lost 0 bases. The CDR3 spells CASSRRTSGYSYNEQFF. CDR3 DNA: TGTGCCAGCAGCCGCCGGACTAGCGGTTACTCCTACAATGAGCAGTTCTTC.

The V call is TRBV2, the J call TRBJ2-5; D remains ambiguous. With 5 bases removed from V and 7 bases from J, the gap between germline ends came to 14 bases. CDR1 SNHLY and CDR2 FYNNEI come from the germline V gene. There are 13 residues in the CDR3. CDR3 region: CASSRGLDGTQYF. The CDR3 DNA reads as TGTGCCAGCAGTCGCGGCCTAGATGGGACCCAGTACTTC.